Listed below are T cell receptor beta chains from one sample, sequenced in a study of molecular identifiers for immune sequencing clone quantification. TCRdb recomputed calls from the PCR reads with MiXCR, one row per CDR3 protein. The sample includes 400,000 to 600,000 distinct CDR3 sequences, 20% to 25% of them seen just once. Sequenced: naive CD8+ T cells from blood, with Jurkat cell RNA spiked in. The receptors originated from a human donor in good health. Some libraries in this study had Jurkat cell RNA spiked in. Both conserved end residues are part of each CDR3. D genes are given only for firm matches. The size entry is marked missing in some rows and otherwise reads once, few, many or a size class.

cdr3_length	d_call	clone_size	j_call	v_call	cdr3_nt	cdr3_aa
15	.	many	TRBJ2-3	TRBV5-8	TGTGCCAGCAGTGGGGACGGAACCAGCACAGATACGCAGTATTTT	CASSGDGTSTDTQYF
14	.	many	TRBJ1-1	TRBV14	TGTGCCAGCAGCCAAGAAGCTATGAACACTGAAGCTTTCTTT	CASSQEAMNTEAFF
15	.	.	TRBJ2-7	TRBV27	TGTGCCAGCAGGCCTCCGGCCTCACCCCTCTACGAGCAGTACTTC	CASRPPASPLYEQYF
16	.	.	TRBJ2-7	TRBV21-1	TGTGCCAGCAGCCTCCAAAGCCCCGTACTCTCCTACGAGCAGTACTTC	CASSLQSPVLSYEQYF
15	.	few	TRBJ2-4	TRBV20-1	TGCAGTGCTAGTAGGCCGGACCTAGCCAAAAACATTCAGTACTTC	CSASRPDLAKNIQYF
17	.	few	TRBJ2-1	TRBV7-3	TGTGCCAGCAGCTTAACCCCCACCCCAAAGGTTTTCAATGAGCAGTTCTTC	CASSLTPTPKVFNEQFF
16	TRBD1	.	TRBJ2-7	TRBV7-9	TGTGCCAGCAGCCCAGGGGGACAGGGGGCCTCCTTCGAGCAGTACTTC	CASSPGGQGASFEQYF
17	TRBD2	few	TRBJ2-1	TRBV20-1	TGCAGTGCTAGGTCGGGTCTAGCGGGAGTTACAAGGAATGAGCAGTTCTTC	CSARSGLAGVTRNEQFF
16	.	many	TRBJ1-1	TRBV7-8	TGTGCCAGCAGCTTATTCGTTGTATCGATGAACACTGAAGCTTTCTTT	CASSLFVVSMNTEAFF
14	.	few	TRBJ2-7	TRBV4-3	TGCGCCAGCAGCCAAGATTTCACAGGGTACGAGCAGTACTTC	CASSQDFTGYEQYF
15	.	many	TRBJ2-5	TRBV23-1	TGCGCCAGCAGTCCTCCCGGGACACACCAAGAGACCCAGTACTTC	CASSPPGTHQETQYF
15	TRBD2	few	TRBJ2-7	TRBV11-2	TGTGCCAGCAGCTTATCCAGCGGGGTCAGCTACGAGCAGTACTTC	CASSLSSGVSYEQYF
16	.	many	TRBJ1-3	TRBV4-3	TGCGCCAGCAGCCAAGATGCGGGGGGATCGGGAAACACCATATATTTT	CASSQDAGGSGNTIYF
16	.	.	TRBJ1-1	TRBV4-3	TGCGCCAGCAGCCAAGACGCCAGGGTAGCGAGCACTGAAGCTTTCTTT	CASSQDARVASTEAFF
20	.	.	TRBJ2-3	TRBV9	TGTGCCAGCAGGGGAAGCGCGGATGGACAGCTGAGTTTTGACACAGATACGCAGTATTTT	CASRGSADGQLSFDTDTQYF
13	TRBD1	.	TRBJ2-5	TRBV28	TGTGCCGGCCGGGACAGTGGACAAGAGACCCAGTACTTC	CAGRDSGQETQYF
13	.	.	TRBJ1-2	TRBV30	TGTGCCTGGAGTGTCAGGAACAACTATGGCTACACCTTC	CAWSVRNNYGYTF
14	TRBD1	many	TRBJ2-3	TRBV19	TGTGCCAGTAGTGCCTGGGACAGCGCAGATACGCAGTATTTT	CASSAWDSADTQYF
13	.	many	TRBJ1-5	TRBV6-5	TGTGCCAGCAGTTACGGAGAAAATCAGCCCCAGCATTTT	CASSYGENQPQHF
15	.	.	TRBJ2-7	TRBV27	TGTGCCAGCAGTTTATCTTCGGGACAATTTCACGAGCAGTACTTC	CASSLSSGQFHEQYF
16	.	many	TRBJ1-5	TRBV7-9	TGTGCCAGCAGCGTCGGAAGTCCCTATAGCAATCAGCCCCAGCATTTT	CASSVGSPYSNQPQHF
15	.	few	TRBJ2-7	TRBV7-9	TGTGCCAGCAGCTTAGGGCAGGGGGGACTGGACGAGCAGTACTTC	CASSLGQGGLDEQYF
16	.	few	TRBJ1-3	TRBV2	TGTGCCAGCATCGGGACATCGACGGGATCTGGAAACACCATATATTTT	CASIGTSTGSGNTIYF
13	TRBD1	.	TRBJ2-1	TRBV28	TGTGCCAGCAGTCCCTGGGGCGAGGACAGGGAACTCTTC	CASSPWGEDRELF
15	.	many	TRBJ2-7	TRBV6-2/TRBV6-3	TGTGCCAGCAGAAGCCCGGGGGAATACCTCTACGAGCAGTACTTC	CASRSPGEYLYEQYF
16	.	.	TRBJ1-2	TRBV6-2/TRBV6-3	TGTGCCAGCAGTTATCAAGACAACTACCCAAACTATGGCTACATCTTC	CASSYQDNYPNYGYIF
16	TRBD2	.	TRBJ2-2	TRBV19	TGTGCCAGTAGTCCATATAGCGGGAGTATGACCGGGGAGCTGTTTTTT	CASSPYSGSMTGELFF
15	TRBD2	many	TRBJ2-3	TRBV13	TGTGCCAGCAGCTCCGCGGGAGAAGATGCAGATACGCAGTATTTT	CASSSAGEDADTQYF
13	.	many	TRBJ1-3	TRBV29-1	TGCAGCGTTGAAGATTATGGGGAGCACACCATATATTTT	CSVEDYGEHTIYF
14	TRBD2	many	TRBJ2-3	TRBV6-6	TGTGCCAGCTCCCGAAGCGGGGACACAGATACGCAGTATTTT	CASSRSGDTDTQYF
17	TRBD2	.	TRBJ2-5	TRBV6-2/TRBV6-3	TGTGCCAGCCTGACCCGTAAACTAGCGGGCAACCAAGAGACCCAGTACTTC	CASLTRKLAGNQETQYF
15	.	many	TRBJ2-7	TRBV7-9	TGTGCCAGCAGCTTAGAAACAGCCCCGGCGTACGAGCAGTACTTC	CASSLETAPAYEQYF
15	.	few	TRBJ2-3	TRBV4-3	TGCGCCAGCAGCCAATACTCCCAGAGCACAGATACGCAGTATTTT	CASSQYSQSTDTQYF
13	TRBD1	many	TRBJ1-1	TRBV7-9	TGTGCCAGCAGGGGGACAGGGGGGGGTGAAGCTTTCTTT	CASRGTGGGEAFF
16	.	many	TRBJ2-7	TRBV4-3	TGCGCCAGCAGCCAGGCCCGGACTGGGGGAACTACCGAGCAGTACTTC	CASSQARTGGTTEQYF
17	TRBD2	.	TRBJ2-2	TRBV24-1	TGTGCCACCAGTGATTTGCGGGGAGGGGACAACACCGGGGAGCTGTTTTTT	CATSDLRGGDNTGELFF
14	.	few	TRBJ1-6	TRBV11-2	TGTGCCAGCAGCTCAGGCGTCGGGAATTCACCCCTCCACTTT	CASSSGVGNSPLHF
15	.	.	TRBJ2-7	TRBV30	TGTGCCTGGAGTGTATTGGGGCGCCACTCCTACGAGCGGTACTTC	CAWSVLGRHSYERYF
14	.	many	TRBJ2-7	TRBV30	TGTGCCTGGAGTTATTCGGACACTGCCTACGAGCAGTACTTC	CAWSYSDTAYEQYF
14	.	many	TRBJ2-7	TRBV7-6	TGTGCCAGCAGCCCGACGACAGGAATCAACGAGCAGTACTTC	CASSPTTGINEQYF
16	TRBD2	many	TRBJ2-4	TRBV6-5	TGTGCCAGCAGTTACGATCTAGCGGGAGCCCAAAACATTCAGTACTTC	CASSYDLAGAQNIQYF
17	TRBD2	few	TRBJ2-2	TRBV7-9	TGTGCCAGCAGCCCATCCGGGACTAGAGCGAACACCGGGGAGCTGTTTTTT	CASSPSGTRANTGELFF
15	.	.	TRBJ1-1	TRBV4-3	TGCGCCAGCAGCCAAGCGGTCAGTCTAGGGACTGAAGCTTTCTTT	CASSQAVSLGTEAFF
17	TRBD1	few	TRBJ2-3	TRBV7-6	TGTGCCAGCAGCTTACACCGGGACAGGGGGATAGTAGATACGCAGTATTTT	CASSLHRDRGIVDTQYF
12	.	many	TRBJ1-2	TRBV28	TGTGCCAGCGGACCGAAACTCTATGGCTACACCTTC	CASGPKLYGYTF
13	TRBD1	few	TRBJ1-1	TRBV30	TGTGCCTGGACCGTGACAGGGGCCACTGAAGCTTTCTTT	CAWTVTGATEAFF
17	TRBD2	.	TRBJ2-3	TRBV20-1	TGCAGTGCTACCCGAGACCAACTAGCGGAATATGCAGATACGCAGTATTTT	CSATRDQLAEYADTQYF
15	TRBD1	.	TRBJ2-1	TRBV27	TGTGCCAGCAGTCCCGGGACAGGGGTAATGGATGAGCAGTTCTTC	CASSPGTGVMDEQFF
15	TRBD1	many	TRBJ1-4	TRBV7-6	TGTGCCAGCAGTCCAATGGACAGGTCCGATGAAAAACTGTTTTTT	CASSPMDRSDEKLFF
11	.	many	TRBJ2-4	TRBV20-1	TGCAGTGCGGGGCCCGAAAACATTCAGTACTTC	CSAGPENIQYF
15	.	few	TRBJ1-1	TRBV7-9	TGTGCCAGCAGCTTAGGATACGGACAGAACACTGAAGCTTTCTTT	CASSLGYGQNTEAFF
15	.	.	TRBJ2-7	TRBV4-3	TGCGCCAGCAGCCAAGACCCGGGACATCTCTACGAGCAGTACTTC	CASSQDPGHLYEQYF
16	.	few	TRBJ1-3	TRBV7-9	TGTGCCAGCAGCTTAGCGGGCACTTTCTCTGGAAACACCATATATTTT	CASSLAGTFSGNTIYF
14	.	many	TRBJ1-1	TRBV4-3	TGCGCCAGCAGCCAAGGAACAGGAGACACTGAAGCTTTCTTT	CASSQGTGDTEAFF
20	TRBD2	.	TRBJ2-2	TRBV28	TGTGCCAGCAGTCACACCCGACTAGCGGGACCCAACGCGAACACCGGGGAGCTGTTTTTT	CASSHTRLAGPNANTGELFF
14	.	many	TRBJ2-3	TRBV9	TGTGCCAGCAGCGTTATAGACGACACAGATACGCAGTATTTT	CASSVIDDTDTQYF
16	TRBD1	many	TRBJ2-3	TRBV9	TGTGCCAGCAGCGCTAAACCGGGACAGAGCACAGATACGCAGTATTTT	CASSAKPGQSTDTQYF